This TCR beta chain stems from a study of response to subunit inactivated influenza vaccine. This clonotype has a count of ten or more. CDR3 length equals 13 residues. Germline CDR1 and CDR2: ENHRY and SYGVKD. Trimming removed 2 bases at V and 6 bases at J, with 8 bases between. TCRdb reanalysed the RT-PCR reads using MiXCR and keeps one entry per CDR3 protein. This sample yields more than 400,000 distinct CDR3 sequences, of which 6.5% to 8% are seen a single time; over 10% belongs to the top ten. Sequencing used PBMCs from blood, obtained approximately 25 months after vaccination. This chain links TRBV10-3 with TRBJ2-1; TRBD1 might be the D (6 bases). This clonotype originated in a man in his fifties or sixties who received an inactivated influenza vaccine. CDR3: CAISEGRGNEQFF. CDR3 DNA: TGTGCCATCAGTGAGGGCAGGGGCAATGAGCAGTTCTTC.